This T cell receptor beta chain was observed in a study of shared clonotypes between healthy human individuals. Data came from immunoSEQ multiplex PCR; TCRdb stores just in-frame clones and leaves some out. The sample holds some 580,000 clones, 95% to 98% seen once. General study findings and limits: What rarefaction showed was incomplete sorted-subset sequencing despite large depth.

V shed 2 bases and J shed 2 bases, with 13 bases lying between them. Germline V gives CDR1 SGHTA, CDR2 FQGNSA. This CDR3 is 16 amino acids long. For this clone: Its matching antigen is unknown.

The TCR comes from a woman aged 25 to 39 in good health. J is TRBJ1-3 and V is TRBV7-2; no clear D. Sequencing used naive CD4+ T cells sorted from blood. Stated subset: CD45RA+ positively selected. The CDR3: CASSLMGVRAGNTIYF. In nucleotides, the CDR3 is TGTGCCAGCAGCTTAATGGGCGTTAGGGCTGGAAACACCATATATTTT.